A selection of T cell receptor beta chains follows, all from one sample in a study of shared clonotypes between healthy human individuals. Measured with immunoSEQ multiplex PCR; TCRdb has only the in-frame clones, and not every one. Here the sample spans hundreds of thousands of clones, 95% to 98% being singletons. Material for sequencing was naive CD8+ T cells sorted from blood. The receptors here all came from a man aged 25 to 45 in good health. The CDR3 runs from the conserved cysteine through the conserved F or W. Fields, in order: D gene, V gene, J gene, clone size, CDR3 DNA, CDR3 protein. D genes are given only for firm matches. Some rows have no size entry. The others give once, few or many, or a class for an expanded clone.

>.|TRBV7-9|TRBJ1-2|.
TGTGCCAGCAGCCTCGAACGACAGGAGAAATCATTC
CASSLERQEKSF
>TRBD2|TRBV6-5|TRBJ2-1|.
TGTGCCAGCAGAGCTAGCGGAGCCTCCTACAATGAGCAGTTCTTC
CASRASGASYNEQFF
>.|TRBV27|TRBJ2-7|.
TGTGCCAGCAGGGAGGGGACCTACGAGCAGTACTTC
CASREGTYEQYF
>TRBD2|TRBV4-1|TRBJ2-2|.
TGCGCCAGCAGTTTAGCGGGAGGGCCTGACACCGGGGAGCTGTTTTTT
CASSLAGGPDTGELFF
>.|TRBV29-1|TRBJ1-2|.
TGCAGCGTTGTAATGTCGTATGGCTACACCTTC
CSVVMSYGYTF
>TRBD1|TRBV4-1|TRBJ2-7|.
TGCGCCAGCAGCCAAGATACCCAGGGGGCCTACTACGAGCAGTACTTC
CASSQDTQGAYYEQYF
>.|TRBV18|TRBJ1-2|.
TGTGCCAGCGCAGACGGAGCTATTGGCTACACCTTC
CASADGAIGYTF
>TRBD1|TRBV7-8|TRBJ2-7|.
TGTGCCAGCAGCTTAGAGTCGGGACAGGGCTCCTACGAGCAGTACTTC
CASSLESGQGSYEQYF
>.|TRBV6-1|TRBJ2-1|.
TGTGCCAGCAGTCCTCCGGGATACGAATACAATGAGCAGTTCTTC
CASSPPGYEYNEQFF
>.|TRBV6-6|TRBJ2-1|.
TGTGCCAGCAGCCATGTACTCAATGAGCAGTTCTTC
CASSHVLNEQFF
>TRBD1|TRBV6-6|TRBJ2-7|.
TGTGCCAGCTCCCTAGGGGGACAGGGGAACTACGAGCAGTACTTC
CASSLGGQGNYEQYF
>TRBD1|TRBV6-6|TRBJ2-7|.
TGTGCCAGCAGCGACCGGGACAGGGAACACGAGCAGTACTTC
CASSDRDREHEQYF
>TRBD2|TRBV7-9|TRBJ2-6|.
TGTGCCAGCAGCTCGACCAGGACTAGCGGGGGCTCTGGGGCCAACGTCCTGACTTTC
CASSSTRTSGGSGANVLTF
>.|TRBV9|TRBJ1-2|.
TGTGCCAGCAGCGTAGGAGTGGGTTTAGGACATGGCTACACCTTC
CASSVGVGLGHGYTF
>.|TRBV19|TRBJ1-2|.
TGTGCCAGTAGTATAGATCCGGGCTCACTCGGGGGCTACACCTTC
CASSIDPGSLGGYTF
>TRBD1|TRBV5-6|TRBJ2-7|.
TGTGCCAGCAGCCTCGAATTCGGGACAGGGGTCTACGAGCAGTACTTC
CASSLEFGTGVYEQYF
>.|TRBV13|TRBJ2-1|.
TGTGCCAGCAGCTACAGGGATTATTACAATGAGCAGTTCTTC
CASSYRDYYNEQFF
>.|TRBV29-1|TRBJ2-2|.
TGCAGCGTTGTGAAGCATACCGGGGAGCTGTTTTTT
CSVVKHTGELFF
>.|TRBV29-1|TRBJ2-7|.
TGCAGCGTTGAGGTCGCGGGGGCCTACTACGAGCAGTACTTC
CSVEVAGAYYEQYF
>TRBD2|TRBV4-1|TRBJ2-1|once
TGCGCCAGTTCTAGCGGGCTCAATGAGCAGTTCTTC
CASSSGLNEQFF
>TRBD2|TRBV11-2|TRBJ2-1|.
TGTGCCAGCAGCTTCGGTCCTCATATAGCGGGAGGAGGCAATGAGCAGTTCTTC
CASSFGPHIAGGGNEQFF
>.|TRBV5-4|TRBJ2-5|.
TGTGCCAGCTTGAGGGATTTTGAAGAGACCCAGTACTTC
CASLRDFEETQYF
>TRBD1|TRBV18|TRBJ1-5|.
TGTGCCAGCTCACCAACCGGGACAGGGATGGGTCAGCCCCAGCATTTT
CASSPTGTGMGQPQHF
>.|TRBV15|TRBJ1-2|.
TGTGCCACCAGACCGAGAAGGGTTTTGGGGGACGGGTTTGGCTACACCTTC
CATRPRRVLGDGFGYTF
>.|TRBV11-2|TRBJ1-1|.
TGTGCCAGCAGCCAATGGGGTTGGACGGTGAACACTGAAGCTTTCTTT
CASSQWGWTVNTEAFF
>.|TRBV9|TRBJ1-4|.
TGTGCCAGCAGCGTAGACGGTGAAAAACTGTTTTTT
CASSVDGEKLFF
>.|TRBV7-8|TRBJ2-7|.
TGTGCCAGCAGCTTAGGCGCTGGCCCCTACGAGCAGTACTTC
CASSLGAGPYEQYF
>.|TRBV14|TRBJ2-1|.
TGTGCCAGCAGCCAAGCGACCAGGAGCTCCTACAATGAGCAGTTCTTC
CASSQATRSSYNEQFF
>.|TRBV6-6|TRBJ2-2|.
TGTGCCAGCGGGAGGAGGGTTTCTCCCGGGGAGCTGTTTTTT
CASGRRVSPGELFF
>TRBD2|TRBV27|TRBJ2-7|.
TGTGCCAGCAGTTTTACTAGCGGGAGTCAGCAGTACTTC
CASSFTSGSQQYF
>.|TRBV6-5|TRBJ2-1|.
TGTGCCAGCAGTTACTCCCCTGGTCCAGAGGAGCAGTTCTTC
CASSYSPGPEEQFF
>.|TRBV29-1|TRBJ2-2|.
TGCAGCGGTCGAGGTCGTGTGGGGGAGCTGTTTTTT
CSGRGRVGELFF
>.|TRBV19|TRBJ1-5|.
TGTGCCAGTCCCCCGGGGGGCAGGAGTCAGCCCCAGCATTTT
CASPPGGRSQPQHF
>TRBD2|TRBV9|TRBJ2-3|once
TGTGCCAGCAGCGCAGCGGGAAGGATTTCAGATACGCAGTATTTT
CASSAAGRISDTQYF
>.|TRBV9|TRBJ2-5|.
TGTGCCAGCAGCCCTGGGGGTGAGGAGACCCAGTACTTC
CASSPGGEETQYF
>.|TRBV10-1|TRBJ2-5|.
TGCGCCAGCAGCACCGTCTCCGGGGAGACCCAGTACTTC
CASSTVSGETQYF
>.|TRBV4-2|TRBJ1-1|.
TGTGCCAGCAGCCAAGGGACAGCCGGAGGCACTGAAGCTTTCTTT
CASSQGTAGGTEAFF
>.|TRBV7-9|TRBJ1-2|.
TGTGCCAGCAGGATTTCAGGAAACCTAGGGGATGGCTACACCTTC
CASRISGNLGDGYTF
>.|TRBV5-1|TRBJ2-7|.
TGCGCCAGCAGCCCGTTACAGGGTTCTTGGCCCTACGAGCAGTACTTC
CASSPLQGSWPYEQYF
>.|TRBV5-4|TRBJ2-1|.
TGTGCCAGCAGCTTGGAGGGACCTAACAATGAGCAGTTCTTC
CASSLEGPNNEQFF
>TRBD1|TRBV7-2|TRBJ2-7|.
TGTGCCAGCAGCAACCCGGGACAGAGGGTGGTCGAGCAGTACTTC
CASSNPGQRVVEQYF
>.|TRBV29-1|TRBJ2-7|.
TGCAGCGTTGAGGATTCTAGGGCCGAGCAGTACTTC
CSVEDSRAEQYF
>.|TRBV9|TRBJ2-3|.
TGTGCCAGCACCAGAGGAGCCCCAGATACGCAGTATTTT
CASTRGAPDTQYF
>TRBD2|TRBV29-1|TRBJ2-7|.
TGCAGCGTCGCTAACTCGGGGACTAGGTTCTACGAGCAGTACTTC
CSVANSGTRFYEQYF
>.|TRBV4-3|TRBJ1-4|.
TGCGCCAGCAGCCAGGGGGGGGGAAGACTGTTTTTT
CASSQGGGRLFF
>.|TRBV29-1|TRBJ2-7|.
TGCAGCGTTGAAGGAGTCGGGGGAGCCGACGGGGACACCTCCGAGCAGTACTTC
CSVEGVGGADGDTSEQYF
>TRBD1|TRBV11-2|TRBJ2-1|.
TGTGCCAGCAGCTACGGGACAGGGGGCTTCAATGAGCAGTTCTTC
CASSYGTGGFNEQFF
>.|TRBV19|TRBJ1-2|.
TGTGCCAGTAACATCCTTGGAGTTCGGGCTAACTATGGCTACACCTTC
CASNILGVRANYGYTF
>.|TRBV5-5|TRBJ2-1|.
TGTGCCAGCAGCTTCCGGGACGGCTCCTACAATGAGCAGTTCTTC
CASSFRDGSYNEQFF
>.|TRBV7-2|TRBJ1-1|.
TGTGCCAGCAGCTTTGCGACAGCGAACACTGAAGCTTTCTTT
CASSFATANTEAFF
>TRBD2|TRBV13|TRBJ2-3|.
TGTGCCAGCAGCTTAGGAGGGACTACTAGCGGGAGTGGGCCAGATACGCAGTATTTT
CASSLGGTTSGSGPDTQYF
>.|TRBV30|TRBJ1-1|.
TGTGCCTGGATGGAGGGTCGCACTGAAGCTTTCTTT
CAWMEGRTEAFF
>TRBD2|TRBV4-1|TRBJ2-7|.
TGCGCCAGCAGCCAGGAGCCCGGGACTACCTTCTACGAGCAGTACTTC
CASSQEPGTTFYEQYF
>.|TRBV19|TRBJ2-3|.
TGTGCCAGTAGTATATTGGGGGATACGCAGTATTTT
CASSILGDTQYF
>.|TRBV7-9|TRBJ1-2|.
TGTGCCACCCCCGGAGGACCCGGGGGCTACACCTTC
CATPGGPGGYTF
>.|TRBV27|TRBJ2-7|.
TGTGCCAGCAGCCCCTCGGGGACCTTCTCCTACGAGCAGTACTTC
CASSPSGTFSYEQYF
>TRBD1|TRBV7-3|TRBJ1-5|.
TGTGCCAGCAGCCCAACCGGGACAGCCGACCGCAATCAGCCCCAGCATTTT
CASSPTGTADRNQPQHF
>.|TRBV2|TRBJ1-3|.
TGTGCCAGCAGTGACCGGAACTCTGGAAACACCATATATTTT
CASSDRNSGNTIYF
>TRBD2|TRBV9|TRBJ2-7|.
TGTGCCAGCAGCGTAGCTTCGGGGGGGTACGAGCAGTACTTC
CASSVASGGYEQYF
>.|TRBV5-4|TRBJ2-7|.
TGTGCCAGCAGCTTGGATCAGGGAACCTACGAGCAGTACTTC
CASSLDQGTYEQYF